The entry below gives a single T cell receptor (beta chain) sequence along with its context. This sample stems from a study of technical replicates of blood from several donors. Some clones are missing from TCRdb's copy, which holds only in-frame ones; the method was immunoSEQ multiplex PCR. The repertoire holds 100,000 or so clones, with 85% to 95% as singletons. Trimming removed 0 bases from V and 2 bases from J, with 9 bases in between. Germline CDR1 reads SGHRS; CDR2 reads YFSETQ. The CDR3 is 14 amino acids. The gene calls are TRBV5-1 and TRBJ2-7; D is ambiguous. Sequenced input: T cells isolated from PBMCs. The clonotype was recovered from a human donor in good health. For the CDR3, the DNA is TGCGCCAGCAGCTTGGGGGCCACCGCCTACGAGCAGTACTTC. Translating it yields CASSLGATAYEQYF.